The 18 T cell receptor beta chains below were found in one sample sequenced in a study of blood T cell repertoires in COVID-19. Libraries were prepared by immunoSEQ multiplex PCR; TCRdb keeps only in-frame clonotypes and omits some of them. The table has over 150,000 clones, 91% seen once. The sample consisted of peripheral blood. These receptor sequences come from a man aged 50 to 59 with acute or convalescent COVID-19.

This chain joins TRBV7-8 and TRBJ2-7, with 8 bases aligning to TRBD2. The J segment lost 4 bases and the V segment lost 5 bases, leaving 7 bases of the junction unmatched. CDR1 is SGHVS and CDR2 is FQNEAQ in the germline V gene. The CDR3 totals 14 residues. CDR3 protein: CASSPRLASYEQYF. The CDR3 DNA reads TGTGCCAGCAGCCCAAGACTAGCGTCGTACGAGCAGTACTTC.

This rearrangement joins TRBV7-9 to TRBJ2-4; 8 nucleotides match TRBD2. The germline V gene encodes CDR1 SEHNR and CDR2 FQNEAQ (reference sequence). This CDR3 region has 19 residues. J was trimmed by 0 bases and V by 4 bases; bases with no gene match: 14. The CDR3: CASSSRGGAEPLAKNIQYF. The CDR3 region has the DNA TGTGCCAGCAGCTCCCGGGGGGGGGCAGAACCTCTAGCCAAAAACATTCAGTACTTC.

This sequence joins TRBV19 and TRBJ2-1, with TRBD2 identical over 10 bases. The CDR3 contains 15 residues. The J segment lost 5 bases and the V segment lost 5 bases, leaving 6 bases of the junction unmatched. CDR1 and CDR2 (germline): LNHDA, SQIVND (reference sequence). The CDR3 bases are TGTGCCAGTAGTTCGATAGCGGGAGGAAACAATGAGCAGTTCTTC. It translates to CASSSIAGGNNEQFF.

This chain joins TRBV7-3 and TRBJ2-2; TRBD1 might be the D (6 bases). The CDR3 totals 14 residues. V lost 5 bases, J lost 6 bases, and 13 bases lay in between. The germline V gene encodes CDR1 SGHTA and CDR2 FQGTGA. CDR3 region: CASSHDRPPGELFF. In DNA form, the CDR3 reads TGTGCCAGCAGCCATGACAGGCCCCCCGGGGAGCTGTTTTTT.

This rearrangement joins TRBV10-3 to TRBJ2-5; 10 bases match TRBD2. J was trimmed by 4 bases and V by 0 bases; bases with no gene match: 8. The CDR3 length is 17 residues. Germline CDR1 ENHRY, CDR2 SYGVKD. The CDR3: CAISESGSGGSGETQYF. For the CDR3, the DNA is TGTGCCATCAGTGAGTCGGGTAGCGGGGGGTCCGGAGAGACCCAGTACTTC.

The CDR3 here is CASSSTGTDQETQYF. DNA of the CDR3: TGTGCCAGCAGTTCCACCGGGACAGACCAAGAGACCCAGTACTTC. The rearrangement joins TRBV6-2 or TRBV6-3 to TRBJ2-5, with TRBD1 identical over 7 bases. Looked up from germline, CDR1 is MNHEY and CDR2 is SVGEGT. The CDR3 extends over 15 amino acids. The V segment lost 4 bases and the J segment 0 bases; nucleotides outside the gene matches: 5.

The chain is built from TRBV5-6 and TRBJ2-2, with 9 bases matching TRBD2. There are 18 residues in the CDR3. V lost 0 bases, J lost 7 bases, and 13 bases stayed unmatched. Germline V gives CDR1 SGHDT, CDR2 YYEEEE. CDR3 protein: CASSLGASLAGIGGELFF. In DNA, the CDR3 is TGTGCCAGCAGCTTGGGGGCGAGCCTAGCGGGAATCGGCGGGGAGCTGTTTTTT.

This clone was counted a few times. The rearrangement links TRBV28 to TRBJ2-2, with TRBD2 as a possible D gene (6 bases). Germline CDR1 is MDHEN and CDR2 is SYDVKM. Trimming removed 4 bases from V and 7 bases from J, with 19 bases in between. The CDR3 contains 16 residues. The DNA for the CDR3 is TGTGCCAGCAGTTCCCCCAGGGACTTTAGGGGCGGGGAGCTGTTTTTT. Protein product: CASSSPRDFRGGELFF.

The chain combines TRBV5-1 with TRBJ1-1; the match to TRBD1 covers 7 bases. The V segment lost 4 bases and the J segment 1 base; nucleotides outside the gene matches: 10. The CDR3 spans 16 residues. CDR1 and CDR2 (germline): SGHRS, YFSETQ. The CDR3 bases are TGCGCCAGCAGCAACCGACAGGGTCAACAGAACACTGAAGCTTTCTTT. Encoded protein: CASSNRQGQQNTEAFF.

The chain uses TRBV5-1 and TRBJ1-2, with TRBD1 as a possible D gene (6 bases). The V end was cut by 0 bases, the J end by 4 bases, with 13 bases between. Germline CDR1 and CDR2: SGHRS and YFSETQ. The CDR3 is made up of 15 amino acids. The CDR3 DNA reads TGCGCCAGCAGCTTGGGGGGGACACAGAGCTATGGCTACACCTTC. The encoded protein is CASSLGGTQSYGYTF.

This clone was seen only a few times. The chain's CDR3 is CSVNRGNGYTF. For the CDR3, the DNA is TGCAGCGTTAACAGGGGAAATGGCTACACCTTC. This chain connects TRBV29-1 to TRBJ1-2, with 7 bases identical to TRBD1. Germline trimming cut 5 bases from V and 6 bases from J; bases unmatched to any gene: 3. CDR1 and CDR2 (germline): SQVTM, ANQGSEA. This CDR3 is 11 amino acids long.

The genes are TRBV5-8 and TRBJ1-6, with D possibly matching TRBD1 (5 bases). V dropped 4 bases and J dropped 0 bases, with 8 bases sitting between them. Germline V gives CDR1 SGHTS, CDR2 YDEGEE. The CDR3 covers 15 residues. CDR3 loop: CASSAGHSYNSPLHF. CDR3 in DNA: TGTGCCAGCAGCGCAGGACACTCCTATAATTCACCCCTCCACTTT.

V is TRBV5-5 and J is TRBJ2-2; TRBD2 agrees at 15 bases. There are 17 residues in the CDR3. Germline CDR1 is SGHKS and CDR2 is YYEKEE (reference sequence). V shed 4 bases, J shed 5 bases, and the junction held 6 bases outside the gene matches. CDR3 in amino acids: CASSAGLAGGRTGELFF. The CDR3 region has the DNA TGTGCCAGCAGCGCGGGACTAGCGGGAGGAAGGACCGGGGAGCTGTTTTTT.

The chain recombines TRBV4-1 with TRBJ1-3; maybe TRBD1 (6 bases). Germline CDR1 MGHRA, CDR2 YSYEKL. V was trimmed by 6 bases and J by 1 base, leaving 7 bases between them. The CDR3 runs 13 residues. The CDR3 DNA reads as TGCGCCAGCAGGGACAGTTCTGGAAACACCATATATTTT. Its protein is CASRDSSGNTIYF.

CDR3: CASGYLPGEQYF. CDR3 coding DNA: TGTGCCAGTGGGTATCTTCCGGGGGAGCAGTACTTC. The V gene is TRBV19, the J gene TRBJ2-7, with D possibly being TRBD2 (5 bases). CDR1 and CDR2 (germline): LNHDA, SQIVND (reference sequence). V was pared by 8 bases and J by 7 bases, with 15 bases between. The CDR3 runs to 12 residues.

In nucleotides, the CDR3 is TGTGCCAGCAGCCAAGCAGGGAGGCACACCGGGGAGCTGTTTTTT. This sequence encodes CASSQAGRHTGELFF. The chain joins TRBV3-1 (or the pseudogene TRBV3-2) to TRBJ2-2; D perhaps matches TRBD2 (6 bases). The ends were cut back, 1 base at V and 3 bases at J, with 9 bases in the middle. CDR1 and CDR2 (germline): LGHDT, YNNKEL (reference sequence). CDR3 size: 15 residues.

The genes are TRBV18 and TRBJ1-1; D call uncertain. With 4 bases removed from V and 3 bases from J, the gap between germline ends came to 15 bases. CDR3 length: 15 amino acids. The germline CDR1 and CDR2 sequences are KGHSH and LQKENI. CDR3 residues: CASSRTEGTHTEAFF. The DNA of the CDR3 is TGTGCCAGCTCACGAACCGAGGGAACCCACACTGAAGCTTTCTTT. Combining the CDR3 with reference TRBV18 and TRBJ1-1 gives the whole variable domain NAGVMQNPRHLVRRRGQEARLRCSPMKGHSHVYWYRQLPEEGLKFMVYLQKENIIDESGMPKERFSAEFPKEGPSILRIQQVVRGDSAAYFCASSRTEGTHTEAFFGQGTRLTVV.

The chain carries TRBV28 and TRBJ1-5, with 8 bases aligning to TRBD1. The V gene end was trimmed by 10 bases and the J gene end by 4 bases; junction bases not matched to a gene: 18. The CDR3 is 17 residues long. Germline V gene sequence: CDR1 MDHEN, CDR2 SYDVKM. CDR3 protein: CAIAPLNQGAGNQPQHF. Here the CDR3 DNA reads TGTGCCATCGCACCCTTAAACCAGGGGGCGGGGAATCAGCCCCAGCATTTT.